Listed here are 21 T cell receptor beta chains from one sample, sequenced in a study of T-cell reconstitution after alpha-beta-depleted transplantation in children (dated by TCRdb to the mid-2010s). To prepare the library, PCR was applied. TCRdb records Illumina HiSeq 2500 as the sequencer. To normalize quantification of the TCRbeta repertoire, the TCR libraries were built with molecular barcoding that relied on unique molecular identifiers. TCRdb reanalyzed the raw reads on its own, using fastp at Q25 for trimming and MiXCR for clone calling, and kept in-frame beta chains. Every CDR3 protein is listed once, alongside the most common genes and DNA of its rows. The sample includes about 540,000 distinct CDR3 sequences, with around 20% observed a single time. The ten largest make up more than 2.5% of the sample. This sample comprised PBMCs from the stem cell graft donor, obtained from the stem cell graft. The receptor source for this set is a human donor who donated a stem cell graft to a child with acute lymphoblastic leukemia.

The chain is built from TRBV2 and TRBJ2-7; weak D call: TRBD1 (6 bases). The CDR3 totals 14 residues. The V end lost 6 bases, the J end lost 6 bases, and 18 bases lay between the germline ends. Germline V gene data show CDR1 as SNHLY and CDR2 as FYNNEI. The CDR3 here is CASSLDRTYLEQYF. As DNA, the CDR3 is TGTGCCAGCAGCCTAGACAGGACCTATCTCGAGCAGTACTTC.

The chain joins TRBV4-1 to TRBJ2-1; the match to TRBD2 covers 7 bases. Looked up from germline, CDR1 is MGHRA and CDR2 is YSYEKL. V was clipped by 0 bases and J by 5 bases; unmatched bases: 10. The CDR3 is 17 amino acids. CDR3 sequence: CASSQDTGLGVDNEQFF. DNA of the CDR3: TGCGCCAGCAGCCAAGATACAGGACTAGGAGTCGACAATGAGCAGTTCTTC.

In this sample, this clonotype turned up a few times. CDR3 residues: CASSLGGGSHEQYF. CDR3 nucleotides: TGCGCCAGCAGCTTAGGGGGAGGGAGCCACGAGCAGTACTTC. The gene calls are TRBV5-1 and TRBJ2-7, with D possibly TRBD2 on 7 matching bases. V was trimmed by 2 bases and J by 5 bases, leaving 14 bases between them. This CDR3 has 14 residues. Looked up from germline, CDR1 is SGHRS and CDR2 is YFSETQ.

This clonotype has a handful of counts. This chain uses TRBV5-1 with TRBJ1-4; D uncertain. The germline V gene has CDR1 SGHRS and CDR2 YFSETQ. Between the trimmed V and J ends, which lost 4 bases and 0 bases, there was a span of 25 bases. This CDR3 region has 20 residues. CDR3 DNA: TGCGCCAGCAGCCCGAGAGGCCCGTCTTTGGCGGGTCCAACTAATGAAAAACTGTTTTTT. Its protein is CASSPRGPSLAGPTNEKLFF.

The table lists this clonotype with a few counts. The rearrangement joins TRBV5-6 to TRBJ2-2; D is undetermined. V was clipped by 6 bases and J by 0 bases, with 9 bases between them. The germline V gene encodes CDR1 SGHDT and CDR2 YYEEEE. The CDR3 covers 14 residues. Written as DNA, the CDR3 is TGTGCCAGCATCATGGGGACGAACACCGGGGAGCTGTTTTTT. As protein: CASIMGTNTGELFF.

The CDR3 sequence is CASSSGTASSYEQYF. The CDR3 coding sequence is TGTGCCAGCAGCTCCGGGACGGCGAGCTCCTACGAGCAGTACTTC. The rearrangement links TRBV12-3 or TRBV12-4 to TRBJ2-7; D might be TRBD1 or TRBD2, each matching 5 bases. V lost 6 bases and J lost 0, with 15 bases in between. The CDR3 totals 15 residues.

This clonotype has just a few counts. The CDR3 spells CASSHSGRPSGETQYF. CDR3 coding DNA: TGTGCCAGCAGTCATAGCGGGAGGCCCTCGGGGGAGACCCAGTACTTC. The chain couples TRBV6-1 to TRBJ2-5; 10 nucleotides line up with TRBD2. This CDR3 is built from 16 residues. The junction had 11 bases not matched to a gene; V was cut back by 5 bases and J by 5 bases. The germline CDR1 and CDR2 sequences are MNHNS and SASEGT.

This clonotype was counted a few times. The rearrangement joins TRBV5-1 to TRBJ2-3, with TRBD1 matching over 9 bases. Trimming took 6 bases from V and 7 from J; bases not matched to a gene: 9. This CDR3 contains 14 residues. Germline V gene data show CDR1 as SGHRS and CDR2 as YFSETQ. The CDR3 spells CASTPDRGRNTQYF. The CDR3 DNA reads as TGCGCCAGCACGCCGGACAGGGGTCGAAATACGCAGTATTTT.

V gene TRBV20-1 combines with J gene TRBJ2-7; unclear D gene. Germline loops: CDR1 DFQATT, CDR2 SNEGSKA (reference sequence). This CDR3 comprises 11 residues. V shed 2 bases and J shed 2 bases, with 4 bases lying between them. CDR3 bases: TGCAGTGCTAGACATCCCTACGAGCAGTACTTC. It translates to CSARHPYEQYF.

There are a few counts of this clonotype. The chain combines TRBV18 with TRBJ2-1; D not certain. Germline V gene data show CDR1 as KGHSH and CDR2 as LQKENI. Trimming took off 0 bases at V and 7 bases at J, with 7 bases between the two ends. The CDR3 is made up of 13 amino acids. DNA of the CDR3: TGTGCCAGCTCACCACCGAATATGAATGAGCAGTTCTTC. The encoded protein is CASSPPNMNEQFF.

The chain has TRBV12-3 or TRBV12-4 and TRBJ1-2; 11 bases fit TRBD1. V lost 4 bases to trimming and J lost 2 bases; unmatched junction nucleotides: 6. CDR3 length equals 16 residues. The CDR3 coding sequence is TGTGCCAGCAGTTCCCCCCGGGACAGGGGGAACTATGGCTACACCTTC. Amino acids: CASSSPRDRGNYGYTF.

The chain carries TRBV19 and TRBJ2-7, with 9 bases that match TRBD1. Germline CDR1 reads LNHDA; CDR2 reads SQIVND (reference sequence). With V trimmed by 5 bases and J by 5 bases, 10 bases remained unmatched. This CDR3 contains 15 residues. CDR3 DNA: TGTGCCAGTAGTCTCCGGACAGGGGATTTAGACGAGCAGTACTTC. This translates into CASSLRTGDLDEQYF.

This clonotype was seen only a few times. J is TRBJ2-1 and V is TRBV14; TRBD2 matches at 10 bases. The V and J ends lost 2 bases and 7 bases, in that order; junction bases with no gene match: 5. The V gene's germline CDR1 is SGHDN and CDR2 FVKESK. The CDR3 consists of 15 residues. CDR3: CASSQLAGVVNEQFF. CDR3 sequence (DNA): TGTGCCAGCAGCCAACTAGCGGGAGTTGTTAATGAGCAGTTCTTC.

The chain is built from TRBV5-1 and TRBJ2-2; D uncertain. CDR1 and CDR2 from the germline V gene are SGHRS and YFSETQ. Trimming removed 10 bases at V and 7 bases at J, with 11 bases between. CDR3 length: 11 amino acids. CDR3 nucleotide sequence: TGCGCCGCACGCTTAGGCGGGGAGCTGTTTTTT. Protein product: CAARLGGELFF.

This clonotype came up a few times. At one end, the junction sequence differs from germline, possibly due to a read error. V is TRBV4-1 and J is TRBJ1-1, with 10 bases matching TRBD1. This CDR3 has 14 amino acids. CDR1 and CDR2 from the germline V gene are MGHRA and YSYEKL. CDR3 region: CASSVGQGNAEAFF. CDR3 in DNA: TGCGCCAGCAGCGTGGGACAGGGGAACGCTGAAGCTTTCTTT.

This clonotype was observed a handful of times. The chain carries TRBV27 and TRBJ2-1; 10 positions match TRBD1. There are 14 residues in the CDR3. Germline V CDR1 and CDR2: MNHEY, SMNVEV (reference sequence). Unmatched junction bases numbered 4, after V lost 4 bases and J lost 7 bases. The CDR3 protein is CASSYGTGVNEQFF. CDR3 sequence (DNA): TGTGCCAGCAGTTACGGGACAGGGGTGAATGAGCAGTTCTTC.

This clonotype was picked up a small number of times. CDR3: CALGAPNTGELFF. The CDR3 DNA reads TGTGCCCTAGGGGCCCCGAACACCGGGGAGCTGTTTTTT. The chain is built from TRBV10-3 and TRBJ2-2, with D possibly being TRBD1 (5 bases). The CDR3 contains 13 residues. The V end was cut by 11 bases, the J end by 0 bases, with 10 bases between. Germline V gives CDR1 ENHRY, CDR2 SYGVKD.

The CDR3 bases are TGTGCCACCATCGTCGGACAGGGCGGGACTGAAGCTTTCTTT. Its protein is CATIVGQGGTEAFF. V and J are TRBV6-1 and TRBJ1-1; 8 bases match TRBD1. J gave up 5 bases and V 10 bases, and 12 bases lay outside the gene matches. CDR3 length: 14 residues. CDR1 MNHNS and CDR2 SASEGT come from the germline V gene.

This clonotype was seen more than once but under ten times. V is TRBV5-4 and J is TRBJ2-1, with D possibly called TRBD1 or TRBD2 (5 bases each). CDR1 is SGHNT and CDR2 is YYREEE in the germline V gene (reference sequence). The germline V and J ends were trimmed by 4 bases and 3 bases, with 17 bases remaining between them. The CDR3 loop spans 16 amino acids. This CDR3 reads CASSPLDPGLYNEQFF. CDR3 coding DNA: TGTGCCAGCAGCCCCCTCGACCCGGGGCTCTACAATGAGCAGTTCTTC.

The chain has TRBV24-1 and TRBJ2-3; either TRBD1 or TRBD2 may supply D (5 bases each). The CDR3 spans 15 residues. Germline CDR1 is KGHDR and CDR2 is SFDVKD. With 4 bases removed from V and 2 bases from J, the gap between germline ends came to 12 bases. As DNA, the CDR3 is TGTGCCACCAGTGACTCCCGGGACGTCACAGATACGCAGTATTTT. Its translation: CATSDSRDVTDTQYF.

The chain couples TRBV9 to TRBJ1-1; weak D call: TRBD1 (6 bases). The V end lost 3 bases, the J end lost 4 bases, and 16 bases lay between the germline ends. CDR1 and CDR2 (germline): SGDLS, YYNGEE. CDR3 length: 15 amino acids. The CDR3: CASSAPPQGPTEAFF. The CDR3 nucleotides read TGTGCCAGCAGCGCCCCTCCACAGGGACCCACTGAAGCTTTCTTT.